A single T cell receptor (beta chain) is shown here with its context. The data were produced by immunoSEQ multiplex PCR, yet TCRdb's version contains in-frame clones alone and is incomplete. The table has some 110,000 clones, approximately 74% seen once; the top ten hold around 6%. This CDR3 contains 14 residues. Germline assignment: CDR1 MNHEY and CDR2 SMNVEV (reference sequence). The ends were cut back, 9 bases at V and 0 bases at J, with 15 bases in the middle. The data are from a study of blood T cell repertoires in COVID-19. Input material: peripheral blood. The gene calls are TRBV27 and TRBJ2-7; D possibly corresponds to TRBD1 (6 bases). The TCR was taken from a man aged 80 or over with COVID-19, enrolled during active disease. For the CDR3, the DNA is TGTGCCAGACCGGGACAAAGGAGCTCCTACGAGCAGTACTTC. Protein: CARPGQRSSYEQYF.